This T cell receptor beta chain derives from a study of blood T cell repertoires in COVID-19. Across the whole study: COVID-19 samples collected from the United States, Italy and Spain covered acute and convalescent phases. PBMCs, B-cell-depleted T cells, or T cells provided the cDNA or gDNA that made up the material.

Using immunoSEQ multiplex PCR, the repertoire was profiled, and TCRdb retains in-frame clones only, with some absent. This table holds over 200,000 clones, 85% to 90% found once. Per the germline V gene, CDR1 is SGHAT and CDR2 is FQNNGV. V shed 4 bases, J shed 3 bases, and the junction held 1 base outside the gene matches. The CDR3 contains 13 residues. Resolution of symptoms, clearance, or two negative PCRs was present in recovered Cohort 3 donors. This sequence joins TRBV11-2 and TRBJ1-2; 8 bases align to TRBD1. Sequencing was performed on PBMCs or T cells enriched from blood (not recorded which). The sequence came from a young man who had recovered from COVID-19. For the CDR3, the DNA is TGTGCCAGCAGCTGGGGACAGGACTATGGCTACACCTTC. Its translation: CASSWGQDYGYTF.